Presented here are 7 T cell receptor beta chains from one specimen sequenced in a study of blood T cell repertoires in COVID-19. Assay used: immunoSEQ multiplex PCR; TCRdb lists only in-frame clones, some missing. Here the sample spans some 71,000 clones, 90% being singletons. Sequencing used peripheral blood. The source is a woman aged 18-29 years with acute or convalescent COVID-19.

The genes are TRBV4-1 and TRBJ1-1; TRBD1 aligns across 12 bases. The CDR3 is made up of 15 amino acids. Germline lookup yields CDR1 MGHRA and CDR2 YSYEKL. Germline trimming cut 3 bases from V and 4 bases from J; bases unmatched to any gene: 3. In nucleotides, the CDR3 is TGCGCCAGCAGCCAGGGACAGGGGGCGCTCACTGAAGCTTTCTTT. Protein: CASSQGQGALTEAFF.

This chain connects TRBV7-9 to TRBJ1-4; TRBD1 might be the D (6 bases). The CDR3 spans 16 residues. Germline V lookup: CDR1 SEHNR, CDR2 FQNEAQ (reference sequence). Trimming pared 5 bases from V and 3 bases from J, leaving 16 bases between. The CDR3 sequence is CASSLNTGHANEKLFF. DNA of the CDR3: TGTGCCAGCAGCCTCAACACAGGGCACGCTAATGAAAAACTGTTTTTT.

The chain carries TRBV28 and TRBJ1-1, with a possible D match to TRBD1 (5 bases). Trimming removed 2 bases at V and 11 bases at J, with 18 bases between. The CDR3 runs 14 residues. Germline values: CDR1 MDHEN, CDR2 SYDVKM. CDR3 sequence (DNA): TGTGCCAGCAGTTTAGGTCGGCGGCAGGGAGGCGCTTTCTTT. This codes for CASSLGRRQGGAFF.

The chain uses TRBV5-1 and TRBJ1-1; 7 nucleotides match TRBD1. Germline V CDR1 and CDR2: SGHRS, YFSETQ. The CDR3 runs to 15 residues. With 1 base clipped from V and 4 bases from J, the junction kept 7 bases outside the gene matches. CDR3 sequence (DNA): TGCGCCAGCAGCTTGCAACCCGGACAGGTCACTGAAGCTTTCTTT. It is translated as CASSLQPGQVTEAFF.

The chain couples TRBV30 to TRBJ2-1, with 7 bases aligning to TRBD1. Germline CDR1 reads GTSNPN; CDR2 reads SVGIG (reference sequence). V shed 2 bases, J shed 0 bases, and the junction held 7 bases outside the gene matches. This CDR3 has 16 amino acids. The CDR3 sequence: CAWSPSDRDSYNEQFF. CDR3 DNA: TGTGCCTGGAGTCCATCCGACAGGGACTCCTACAATGAGCAGTTCTTC.

The V gene is TRBV5-1, the J gene TRBJ1-5; the D is unclear. The CDR3 is 18 amino acids. Germline V lookup: CDR1 SGHRS, CDR2 YFSETQ. V was pared by 3 bases and J by 0 bases, with 19 bases between. In DNA, the CDR3 is TGCGCCAGCAGCTCAGTGGAGACCTACCGCTATAGCAATCAGCCCCAGCATTTT. It specifies CASSSVETYRYSNQPQHF. Supplemented by reference TRBV5-1 and TRBJ1-5, the full variable domain reads KAGVTQTPRYLIKTRGQQVTLSCSPISGHRSVSWYQQTPGQGLQFLFEYFSETQRNKGNFPGRFSGRQFSNSRSEMNVSTLELGDSALYLCASSSVETYRYSNQPQHFGDGTRLSIL.

V usage is TRBV24-1 and J usage is TRBJ1-1, with no clear D. CDR1 and CDR2 from the germline V gene are KGHDR and SFDVKD. The CDR3 contains 13 residues. V was cut by 1 base and J by 8 bases, with 10 bases left in between. CDR3 loop: CATSDLQSGEAFF. The CDR3 nucleotides are TGTGCCACCAGTGATTTACAGTCTGGGGAAGCTTTCTTT.